This entry is about one T cell receptor (beta chain). Antigen specificity is unknown. A sample-barcoded 5' primer and a J-beta primer mix were used in a second PCR of about 6 to 11 cycles. TCRdb recomputed calls from the 5' RACE reads with MiXCR, one row per CDR3 protein. The sample contains roughly 900,000 distinct CDR3 sequences, around 48% of which appear only once. The data were obtained in a study of blood T cells in healthy people across ages. Points from the study as a whole: Observed TCR beta diversity per million T cells went down as age went up. This fall followed a roughly linear course with age.

V lost 6 bases and J lost 5; bases outside the gene matches: 8. The CDR3 has 14 amino acids. Germline lookup yields CDR1 MNHNY and CDR2 SVGAGI (reference sequence). The sequenced sample was blood. The source is a man aged 25 to 40 in good health. The J gene is TRBJ2-5, the V gene TRBV6-6; 8 bases agree with TRBD1. CDR3 sequence (DNA): TGTGCCAGCAGCCGACAGGGGAGCCGGGAGACCCAGTACTTC. The encoded protein is CASSRQGSRETQYF.